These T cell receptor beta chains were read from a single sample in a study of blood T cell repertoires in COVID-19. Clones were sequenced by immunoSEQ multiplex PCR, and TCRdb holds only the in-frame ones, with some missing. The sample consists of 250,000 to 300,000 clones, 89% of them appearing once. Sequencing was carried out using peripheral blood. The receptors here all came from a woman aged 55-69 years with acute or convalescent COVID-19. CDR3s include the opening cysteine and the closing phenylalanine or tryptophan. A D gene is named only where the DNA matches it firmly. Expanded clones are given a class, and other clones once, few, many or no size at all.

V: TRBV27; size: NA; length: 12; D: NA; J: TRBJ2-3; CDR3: CASGLSSDTQYF; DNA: TGTGCCAGCGGGCTATCTTCGGATACGCAGTATTTT
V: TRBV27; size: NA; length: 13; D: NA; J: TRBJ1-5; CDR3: CASRTGWGQPQHF; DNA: TGTGCCAGCAGGACAGGCTGGGGCCAGCCCCAGCATTTT
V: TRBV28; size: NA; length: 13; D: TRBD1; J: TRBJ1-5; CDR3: CASLQGSNPPQHF; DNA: TGTGCCAGCTTACAGGGGTCAAATCCGCCCCAGCATTTT
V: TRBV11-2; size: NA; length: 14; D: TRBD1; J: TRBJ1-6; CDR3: CASSLGQGSSPLHF; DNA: TGTGCCAGCAGCTTAGGACAGGGAAGCTCACCCCTCCACTTT
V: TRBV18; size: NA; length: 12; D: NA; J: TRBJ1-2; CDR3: CASSPTGTGYTF; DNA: TGTGCCAGCTCACCAACAGGGACTGGCTACACCTTC
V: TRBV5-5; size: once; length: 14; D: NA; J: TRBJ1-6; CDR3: CASSLEGAHSPLHF; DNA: TGTGCCAGCAGCTTGGAAGGGGCCCATTCACCCCTCCACTTT
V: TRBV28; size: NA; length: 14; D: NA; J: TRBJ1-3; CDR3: CASSPSGSGNTIYF; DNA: TGTGCCAGCAGTCCCTCGGGCTCTGGAAACACCATATATTTT
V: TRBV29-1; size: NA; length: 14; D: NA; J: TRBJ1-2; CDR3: CSAFDRSDRNGYTF; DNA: TGCAGCGCGTTCGACAGGAGTGACCGCAATGGCTACACCTTC
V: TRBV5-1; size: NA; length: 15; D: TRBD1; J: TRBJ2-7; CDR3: CASSEGTALSYEQYF; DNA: TGCGCCAGCAGCGAGGGGACAGCGCTCTCCTACGAGCAGTACTTC
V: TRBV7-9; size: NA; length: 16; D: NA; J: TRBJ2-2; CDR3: CASSLALTGDTGELFF; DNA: TGTGCCAGCAGCTTAGCCTTGACAGGAGACACCGGGGAGCTGTTTTTT
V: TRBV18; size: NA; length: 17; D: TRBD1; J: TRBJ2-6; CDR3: CASSPGTGGSGANVLTF; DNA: TGTGCCAGCTCGCCCGGGACAGGGGGATCCGGGGCCAACGTCCTGACTTTC
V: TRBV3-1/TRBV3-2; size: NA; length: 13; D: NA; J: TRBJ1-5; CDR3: CASSQIRGQPQHF; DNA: TGTGCCAGCAGCCAGATCAGGGGACAGCCCCAGCATTTT
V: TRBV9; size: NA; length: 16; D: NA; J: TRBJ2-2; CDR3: CASSRDVGLNTGELFF; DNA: TGTGCCAGCAGCCGAGATGTGGGACTTAACACCGGGGAGCTGTTTTTT
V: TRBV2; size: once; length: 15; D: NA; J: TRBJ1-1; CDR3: CASRIKETGNTEAFF; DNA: TGTGCCAGCAGGATTAAGGAAACGGGGAACACTGAAGCTTTCTTT
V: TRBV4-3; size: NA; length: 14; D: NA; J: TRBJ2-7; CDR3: CASSQESGVGEQYF; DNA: TGCGCCAGCAGCCAAGAATCAGGGGTGGGTGAGCAGTACTTC
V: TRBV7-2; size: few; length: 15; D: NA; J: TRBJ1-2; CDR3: CASSLALQQVYGYTF; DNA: TGTGCCAGCAGCTTAGCGCTTCAGCAGGTTTATGGCTACACCTTC
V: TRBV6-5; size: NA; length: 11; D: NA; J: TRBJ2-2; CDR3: CASQGTGELFF; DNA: TGTGCCAGCCAGGGGACCGGGGAGCTGTTTTTT
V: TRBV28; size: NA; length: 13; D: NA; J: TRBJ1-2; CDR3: CASSPGDGYGYTF; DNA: TGTGCCAGCAGTCCGGGGGACGGCTATGGCTACACCTTC
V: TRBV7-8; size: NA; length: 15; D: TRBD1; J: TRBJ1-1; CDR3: CASSPYRDRSTEAFF; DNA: TGTGCCAGCAGCCCCTACCGGGACAGATCAACTGAAGCTTTCTTT
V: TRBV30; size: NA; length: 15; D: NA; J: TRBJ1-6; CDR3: CACTGWGSYNSPLHF; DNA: TGTGCCTGCACGGGATGGGGCTCCTATAATTCACCCCTCCACTTT
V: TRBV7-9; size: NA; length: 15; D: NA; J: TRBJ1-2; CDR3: CASSLSGAIRYGYTF; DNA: TGTGCCAGCAGCTTAAGCGGGGCAATTCGCTATGGCTACACCTTC
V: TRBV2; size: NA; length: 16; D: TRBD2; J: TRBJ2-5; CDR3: CASAALAGGRGETQYF; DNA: TGTGCCAGTGCGGCGCTAGCGGGGGGGAGAGGAGAGACCCAGTACTTC
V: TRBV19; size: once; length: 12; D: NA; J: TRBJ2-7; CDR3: CASRGVSYEQYF; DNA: TGTGCCAGCCGGGGTGTCTCCTACGAGCAGTACTTC
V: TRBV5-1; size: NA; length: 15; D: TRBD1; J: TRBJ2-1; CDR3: CASSFWTGANNEQFF; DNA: TGCGCCAGCAGCTTCTGGACAGGGGCGAACAATGAGCAGTTCTTC
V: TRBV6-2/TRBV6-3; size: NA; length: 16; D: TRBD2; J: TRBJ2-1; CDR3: CASSPSGGTSYNEQFF; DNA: TGTGCCAGCAGCCCTAGCGGGGGAACCTCCTACAATGAGCAGTTCTTC
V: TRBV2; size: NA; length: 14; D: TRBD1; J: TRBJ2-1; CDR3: CASSDRGISNEQFF; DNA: TGTGCCAGCTCCGACAGGGGTATAAGCAATGAGCAGTTCTTC
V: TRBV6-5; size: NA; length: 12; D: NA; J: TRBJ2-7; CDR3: CASSFLGGEQYF; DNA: TGTGCCAGCAGTTTCCTCGGCGGCGAGCAGTACTTC
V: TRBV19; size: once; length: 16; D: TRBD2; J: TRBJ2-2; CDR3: CASRSGTSGARGELFF; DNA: TGTGCCAGTAGGTCCGGGACTAGCGGAGCCCGCGGGGAGCTGTTTTTT
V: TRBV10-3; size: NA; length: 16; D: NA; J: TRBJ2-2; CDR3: CAISESEQGYTGELFF; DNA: TGTGCCATCAGTGAGTCAGAGCAGGGGTACACCGGGGAGCTGTTTTTT
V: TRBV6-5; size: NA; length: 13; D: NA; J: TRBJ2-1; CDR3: CASTPAAANEQFF; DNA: TGTGCCAGCACCCCGGCGGCTGCCAATGAGCAGTTCTTC
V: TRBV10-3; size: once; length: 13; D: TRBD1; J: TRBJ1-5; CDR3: CAISDVPGQGLHF; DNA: TGTGCCATCAGCGATGTCCCGGGACAGGGATTGCATTTT
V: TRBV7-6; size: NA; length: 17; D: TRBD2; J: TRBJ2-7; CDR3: CASSPALAGDNSYEQYF; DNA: TGTGCCAGCAGCCCCGCCCTAGCGGGGGACAACTCCTACGAGCAGTACTTC
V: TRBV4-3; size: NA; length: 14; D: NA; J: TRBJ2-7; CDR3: CASSQDVVLREQYF; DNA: TGCGCCAGCAGCCAAGATGTCGTCTTGAGGGAGCAGTACTTC
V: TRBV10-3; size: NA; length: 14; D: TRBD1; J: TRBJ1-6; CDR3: CAIRPGQADSPLHF; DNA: TGTGCCATCAGACCGGGACAGGCAGATTCACCCCTCCACTTT
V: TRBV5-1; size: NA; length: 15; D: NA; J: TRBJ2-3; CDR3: CASSLPQSSTDTQYF; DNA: TGCGCCAGCAGCTTGCCCCAATCAAGCACAGATACGCAGTATTTT
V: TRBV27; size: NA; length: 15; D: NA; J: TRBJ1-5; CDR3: CASSLGAGRNQPQHF; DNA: TGTGCCAGCAGTTTAGGGGCAGGGAGGAATCAGCCCCAGCATTTT
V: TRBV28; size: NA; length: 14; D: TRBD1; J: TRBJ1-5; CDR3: CASSLSDRVQPQHF; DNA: TGTGCCAGCAGTCTCTCCGACAGGGTCCAGCCCCAGCATTTT
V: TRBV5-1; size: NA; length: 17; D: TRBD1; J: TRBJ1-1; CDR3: CASSSNSRTGKNTEAFF; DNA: TGCGCCAGCAGCTCAAACTCGCGGACAGGGAAGAACACTGAAGCTTTCTTT
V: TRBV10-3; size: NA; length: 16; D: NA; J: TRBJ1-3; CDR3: CAIGQLLDRSGNTIYF; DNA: TGTGCCATCGGACAGCTCCTTGACAGATCTGGAAACACCATATATTTT
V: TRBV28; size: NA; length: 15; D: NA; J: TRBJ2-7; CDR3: CASSLTADSSYEQYF; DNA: TGTGCCAGCAGTTTAACGGCTGACAGCTCCTACGAGCAGTACTTC
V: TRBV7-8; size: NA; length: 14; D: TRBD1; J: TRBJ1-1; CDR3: CASSLGQGISEAFF; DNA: TGTGCCAGCAGCCTGGGACAGGGTATCTCTGAAGCTTTCTTT
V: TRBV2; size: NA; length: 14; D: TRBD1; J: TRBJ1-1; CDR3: CASGSGQLNTEAFF; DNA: TGTGCCAGCGGGTCGGGACAGTTAAACACTGAAGCTTTCTTT
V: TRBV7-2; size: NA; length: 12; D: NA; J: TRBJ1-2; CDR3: CASSFKGNGYTF; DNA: TGTGCCAGCAGCTTCAAGGGGAACGGCTACACCTTC
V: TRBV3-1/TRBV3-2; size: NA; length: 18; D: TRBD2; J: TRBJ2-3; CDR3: CASSPDWAGGPSTDTQYF; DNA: TGTGCCAGCAGCCCCGACTGGGCGGGAGGCCCTAGCACAGATACGCAGTATTTT
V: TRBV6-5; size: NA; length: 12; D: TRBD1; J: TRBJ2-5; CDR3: CAITGEQETQYF; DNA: TGTGCCATAACAGGGGAACAAGAGACCCAGTACTTC
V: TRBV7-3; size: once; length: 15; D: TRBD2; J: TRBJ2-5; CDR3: CASSSGTSAFETQYF; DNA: TGTGCCAGCAGCTCCGGGACTAGCGCTTTTGAGACCCAGTACTTC
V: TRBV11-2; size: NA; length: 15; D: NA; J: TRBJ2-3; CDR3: CASSLDPRRADTQYF; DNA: TGTGCCAGCAGCTTAGATCCGCGCAGGGCAGATACGCAGTATTTT
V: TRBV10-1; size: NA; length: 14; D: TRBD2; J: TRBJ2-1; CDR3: CAGWTSGRSNEQFF; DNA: TGCGCCGGCTGGACTAGCGGGAGAAGTAATGAGCAGTTCTTC
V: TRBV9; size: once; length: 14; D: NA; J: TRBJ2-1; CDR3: CASSVLGDGNEQFF; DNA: TGTGCCAGCAGCGTACTCGGGGATGGCAATGAGCAGTTCTTC
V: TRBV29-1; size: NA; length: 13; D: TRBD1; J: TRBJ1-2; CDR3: CSVGGQGNYGYTF; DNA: TGCAGCGTTGGGGGACAGGGTAACTATGGCTACACCTTC
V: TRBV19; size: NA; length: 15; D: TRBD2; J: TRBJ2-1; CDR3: CASSFVAGGPSGQFF; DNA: TGTGCCAGTAGTTTTGTAGCGGGAGGGCCCTCAGGTCAGTTCTTC
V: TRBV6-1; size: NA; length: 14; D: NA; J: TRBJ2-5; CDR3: CASSEVTRRETQYF; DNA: TGTGCCAGCAGTGAAGTCACTCGCCGTGAGACCCAGTACTTC
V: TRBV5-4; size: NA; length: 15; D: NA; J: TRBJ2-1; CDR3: CASSLAATRGDEQFF; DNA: TGTGCCAGCAGCTTGGCGGCGACCCGCGGCGATGAGCAGTTCTTC
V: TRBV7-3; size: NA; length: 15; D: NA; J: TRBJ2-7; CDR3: CASSLTLGGIYEQYF; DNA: TGTGCCAGCAGCTTAACGCTCGGCGGAATCTACGAGCAGTACTTC
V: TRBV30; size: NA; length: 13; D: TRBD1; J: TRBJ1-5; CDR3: CALGGTANQPQHF; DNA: TGTGCTTTAGGGGGGACAGCTAATCAGCCCCAGCATTTT
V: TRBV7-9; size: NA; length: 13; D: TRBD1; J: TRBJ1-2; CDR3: CASRLDRAGGYTF; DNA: TGTGCCAGCAGACTAGACAGGGCCGGAGGCTACACCTTC
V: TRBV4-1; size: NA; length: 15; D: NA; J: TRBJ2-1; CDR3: CASSQDGGLYNEQFF; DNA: TGCGCCAGCAGCCAAGATGGGGGACTTTACAATGAGCAGTTCTTC
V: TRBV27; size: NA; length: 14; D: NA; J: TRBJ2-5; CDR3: CASSEGGPRETQYF; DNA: TGTGCCAGCAGCGAGGGGGGGCCTCGGGAGACCCAGTACTTC
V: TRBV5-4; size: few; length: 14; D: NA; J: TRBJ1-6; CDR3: CASSFGALVSPLHF; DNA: TGTGCCAGCAGCTTTGGGGCATTAGTTTCACCCCTCCACTTT
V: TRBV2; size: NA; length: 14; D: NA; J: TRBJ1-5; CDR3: CASSDLDRNQPQHF; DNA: TGTGCCAGCAGTGATTTGGACAGAAATCAGCCCCAGCATTTT